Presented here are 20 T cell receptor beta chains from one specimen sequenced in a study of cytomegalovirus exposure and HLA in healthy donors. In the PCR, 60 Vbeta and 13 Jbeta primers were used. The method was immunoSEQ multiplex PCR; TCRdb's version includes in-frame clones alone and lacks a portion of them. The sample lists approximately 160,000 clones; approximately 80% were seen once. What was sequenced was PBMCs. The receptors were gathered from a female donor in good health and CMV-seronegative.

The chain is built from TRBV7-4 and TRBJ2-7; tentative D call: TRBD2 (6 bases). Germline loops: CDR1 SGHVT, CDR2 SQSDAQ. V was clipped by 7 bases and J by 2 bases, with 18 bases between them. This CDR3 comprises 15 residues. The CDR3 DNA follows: TGTGCCAGCACCTTCGGACCCTCTAGCGCCTACGAGCAGTACTTC. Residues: CASTFGPSSAYEQYF. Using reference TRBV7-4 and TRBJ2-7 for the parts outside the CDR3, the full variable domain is GAGVSQSPRYKVAKRGRDVALRCDSISGHVTLYWYRQTLGQGSEVLTYSQSDAQRDKSGRPSGRFSAERPERSVSTLKIQRTEQGDSAVYLCASTFGPSSAYEQYFGPGTRLTVT.

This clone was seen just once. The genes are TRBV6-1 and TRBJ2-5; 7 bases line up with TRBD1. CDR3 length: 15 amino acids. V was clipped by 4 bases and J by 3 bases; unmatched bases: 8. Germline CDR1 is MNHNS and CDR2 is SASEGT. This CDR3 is CASSGGGLGEETQYF. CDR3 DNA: TGTGCCAGCAGTGGAGGGGGCTTGGGGGAAGAGACCCAGTACTTC.

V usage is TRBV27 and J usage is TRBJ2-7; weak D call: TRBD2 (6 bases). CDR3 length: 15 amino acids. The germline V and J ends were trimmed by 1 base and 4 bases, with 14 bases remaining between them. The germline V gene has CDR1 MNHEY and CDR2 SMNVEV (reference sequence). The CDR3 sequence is CASSLYGTAPYEQYF. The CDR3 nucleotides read TGTGCCAGCAGTTTATACGGGACTGCCCCTTACGAGCAGTACTTC.

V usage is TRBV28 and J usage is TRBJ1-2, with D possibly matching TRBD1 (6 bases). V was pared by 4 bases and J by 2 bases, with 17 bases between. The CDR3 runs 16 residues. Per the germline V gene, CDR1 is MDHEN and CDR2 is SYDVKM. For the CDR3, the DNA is TGTGCCAGCAGTTCCCTCGGGGGGGCGAAGAACTATGGCTACACCTTC. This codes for CASSSLGGAKNYGYTF.

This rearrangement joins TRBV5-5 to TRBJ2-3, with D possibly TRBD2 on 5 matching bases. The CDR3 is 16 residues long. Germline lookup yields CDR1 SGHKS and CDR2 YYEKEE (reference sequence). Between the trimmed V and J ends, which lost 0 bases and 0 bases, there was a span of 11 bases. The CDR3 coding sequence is TGTGCCAGCAGCTTGGGGGCTAGCTCTAGCACAGATACGCAGTATTTT. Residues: CASSLGASSSTDTQYF.

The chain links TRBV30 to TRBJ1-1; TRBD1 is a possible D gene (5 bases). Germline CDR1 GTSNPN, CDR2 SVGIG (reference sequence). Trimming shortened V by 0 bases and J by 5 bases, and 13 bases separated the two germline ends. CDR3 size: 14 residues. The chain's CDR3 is CAWSVGAVRTEAFF. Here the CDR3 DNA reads TGTGCCTGGAGTGTAGGGGCGGTCCGGACTGAAGCTTTCTTT.

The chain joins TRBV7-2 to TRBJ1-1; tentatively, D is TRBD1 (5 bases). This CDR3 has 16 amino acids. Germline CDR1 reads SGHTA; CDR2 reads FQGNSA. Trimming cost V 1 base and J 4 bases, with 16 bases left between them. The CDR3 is CASSLVYLGGGTEAFF. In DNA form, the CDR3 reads TGTGCCAGCAGCTTAGTTTATCTGGGGGGGGGCACTGAAGCTTTCTTT. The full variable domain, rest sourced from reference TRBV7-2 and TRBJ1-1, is GAGVSQSPSNKVTEKGKDVELRCDPISGHTALYWYRQSLGQGLEFLIYFQGNSAPDKSGLPSDRFSAERTGGSVSTLTIQRTQQEDSAVYLCASSLVYLGGGTEAFFGQGTRLTVV.

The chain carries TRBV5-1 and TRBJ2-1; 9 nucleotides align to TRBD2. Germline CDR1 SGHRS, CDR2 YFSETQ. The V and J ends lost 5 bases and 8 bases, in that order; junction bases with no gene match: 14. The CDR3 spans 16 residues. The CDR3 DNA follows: TGCGCCAGCAGACAGGGAGGGCTAGCGGGAACCCATGAGCAGTTCTTC. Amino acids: CASRQGGLAGTHEQFF. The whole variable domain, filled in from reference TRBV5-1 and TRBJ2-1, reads KAGVTQTPRYLIKTRGQQVTLSCSPISGHRSVSWYQQTPGQGLQFLFEYFSETQRNKGNFPGRFSGRQFSNSRSEMNVSTLELGDSALYLCASRQGGLAGTHEQFFGPGTRLTVL.

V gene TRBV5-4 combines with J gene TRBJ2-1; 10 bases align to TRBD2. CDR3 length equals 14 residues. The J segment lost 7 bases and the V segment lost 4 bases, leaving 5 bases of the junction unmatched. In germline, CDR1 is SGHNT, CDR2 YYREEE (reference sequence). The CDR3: CASSQAGGTNEQFF. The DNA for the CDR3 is TGTGCCAGCAGCCAAGCGGGGGGGACAAATGAGCAGTTCTTC.

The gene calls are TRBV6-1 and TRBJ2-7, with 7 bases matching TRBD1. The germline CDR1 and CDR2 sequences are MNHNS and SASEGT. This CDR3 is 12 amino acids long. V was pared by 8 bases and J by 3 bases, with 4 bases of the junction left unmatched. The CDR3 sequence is CASGDRYYEQYF. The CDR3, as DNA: TGTGCCAGCGGGGACAGATACTACGAGCAGTACTTC.

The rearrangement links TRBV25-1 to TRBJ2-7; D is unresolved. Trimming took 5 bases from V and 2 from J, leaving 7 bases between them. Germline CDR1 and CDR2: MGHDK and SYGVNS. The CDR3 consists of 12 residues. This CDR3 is CASSQAAYEQYF. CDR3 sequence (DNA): TGTGCCAGCAGTCAAGCCGCCTACGAGCAGTACTTC.

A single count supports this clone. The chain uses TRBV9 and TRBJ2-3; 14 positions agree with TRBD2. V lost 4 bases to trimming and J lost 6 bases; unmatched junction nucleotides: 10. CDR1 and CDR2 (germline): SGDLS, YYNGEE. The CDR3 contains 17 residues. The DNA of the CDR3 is TGTGCCAGCAGCCTGTGGACTAGCGGGGGGCCGGGGGATACGCAGTATTTT. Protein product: CASSLWTSGGPGDTQYF. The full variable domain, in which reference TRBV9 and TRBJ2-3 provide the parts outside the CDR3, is DSGVTQTPKHLITATGQRVTLRCSPRSGDLSVYWYQQSLDQGLQFLIQYYNGEERAKGNILERFSAQQFPDLHSELNLSSLELGDSALYFCASSLWTSGGPGDTQYFGPGTRLTVL.

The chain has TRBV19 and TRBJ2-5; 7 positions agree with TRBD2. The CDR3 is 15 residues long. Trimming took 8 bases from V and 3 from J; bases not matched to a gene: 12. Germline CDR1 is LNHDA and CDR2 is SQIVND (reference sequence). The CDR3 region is CASGGWAGEEETQYF. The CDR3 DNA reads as TGTGCCAGTGGGGGGTGGGCGGGGGAGGAAGAGACCCAGTACTTC.

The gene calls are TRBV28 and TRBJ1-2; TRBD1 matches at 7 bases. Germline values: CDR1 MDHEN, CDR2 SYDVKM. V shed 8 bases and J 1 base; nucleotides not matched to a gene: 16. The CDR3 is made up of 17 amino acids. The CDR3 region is CASRGTEGTVNNYGYTF. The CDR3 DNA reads TGTGCCAGCCGGGGGACCGAAGGGACAGTAAATAACTATGGCTACACCTTC.

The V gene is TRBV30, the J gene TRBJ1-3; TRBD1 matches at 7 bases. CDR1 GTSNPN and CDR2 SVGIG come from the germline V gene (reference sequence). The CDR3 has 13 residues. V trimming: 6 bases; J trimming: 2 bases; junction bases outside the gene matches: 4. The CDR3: CACPGGAGNTIYF. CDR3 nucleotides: TGTGCCTGTCCAGGGGGAGCTGGAAACACCATATATTTT.

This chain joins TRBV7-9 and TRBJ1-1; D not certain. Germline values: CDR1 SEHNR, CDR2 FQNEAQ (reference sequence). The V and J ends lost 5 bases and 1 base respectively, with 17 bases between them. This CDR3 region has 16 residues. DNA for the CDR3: TGTGCCAGCAGCCGTTCGACCGGGTTCCAGAACACTGAAGCTTTCTTT. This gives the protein CASSRSTGFQNTEAFF.

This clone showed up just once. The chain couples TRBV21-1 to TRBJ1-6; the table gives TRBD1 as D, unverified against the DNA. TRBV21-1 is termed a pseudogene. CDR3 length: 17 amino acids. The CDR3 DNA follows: TGTGCCAGCAGCGCCAGCACCGGGACACCAAATAATTCACCCCTCCACTTT. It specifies CASSASTGTPNNSPLHF.

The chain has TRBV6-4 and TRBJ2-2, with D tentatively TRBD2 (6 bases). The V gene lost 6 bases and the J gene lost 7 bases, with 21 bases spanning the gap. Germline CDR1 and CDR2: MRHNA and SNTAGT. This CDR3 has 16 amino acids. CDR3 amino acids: CASRTYPGPGGGELFF. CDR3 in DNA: TGTGCCAGCAGGACTTATCCGGGCCCCGGGGGCGGGGAGCTGTTTTTT.

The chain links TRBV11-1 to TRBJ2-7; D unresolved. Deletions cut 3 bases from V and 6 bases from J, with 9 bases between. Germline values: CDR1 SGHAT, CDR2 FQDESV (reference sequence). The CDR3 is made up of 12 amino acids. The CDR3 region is CASSFSTGEQYF. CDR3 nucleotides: TGTGCCAGCAGCTTTTCGACGGGCGAGCAGTACTTC.

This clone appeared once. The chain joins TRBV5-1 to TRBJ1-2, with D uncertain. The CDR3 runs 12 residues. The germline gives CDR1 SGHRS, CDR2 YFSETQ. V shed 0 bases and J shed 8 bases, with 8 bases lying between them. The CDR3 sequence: CASSLGGVGYTF. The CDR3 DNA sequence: TGCGCCAGCAGCTTGGGCGGGGTAGGCTACACCTTC. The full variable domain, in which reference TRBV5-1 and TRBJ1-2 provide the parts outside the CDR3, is KAGVTQTPRYLIKTRGQQVTLSCSPISGHRSVSWYQQTPGQGLQFLFEYFSETQRNKGNFPGRFSGRQFSNSRSEMNVSTLELGDSALYLCASSLGGVGYTFGSGTRLTVV.